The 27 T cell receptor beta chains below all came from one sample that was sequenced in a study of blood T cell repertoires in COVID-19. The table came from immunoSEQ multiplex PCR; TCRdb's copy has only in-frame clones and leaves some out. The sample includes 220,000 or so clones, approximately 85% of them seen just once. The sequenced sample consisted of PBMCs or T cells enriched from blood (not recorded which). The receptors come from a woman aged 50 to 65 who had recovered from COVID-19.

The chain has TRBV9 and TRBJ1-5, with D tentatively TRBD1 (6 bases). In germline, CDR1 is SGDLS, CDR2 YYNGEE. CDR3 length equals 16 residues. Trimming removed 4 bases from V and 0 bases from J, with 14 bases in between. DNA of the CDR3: TGTGCCAGCAGCCCAGGGACACCTCTTAGCAATCAGCCCCAGCATTTT. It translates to CASSPGTPLSNQPQHF.

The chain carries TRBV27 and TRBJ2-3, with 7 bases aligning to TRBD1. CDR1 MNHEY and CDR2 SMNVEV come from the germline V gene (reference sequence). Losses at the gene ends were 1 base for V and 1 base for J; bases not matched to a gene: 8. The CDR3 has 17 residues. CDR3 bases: TGTGCCAGCAGTTTATTAGGGGGCGGGTCGCGCACAGATACGCAGTATTTT. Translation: CASSLLGGGSRTDTQYF.

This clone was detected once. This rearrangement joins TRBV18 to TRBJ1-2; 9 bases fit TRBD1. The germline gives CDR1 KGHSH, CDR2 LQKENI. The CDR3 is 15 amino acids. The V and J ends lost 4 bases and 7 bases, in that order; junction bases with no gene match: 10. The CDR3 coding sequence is TGTGCCAGCTCACGCAATCCGGGACAGGGACCTGGCTACACCTTC. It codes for CASSRNPGQGPGYTF.

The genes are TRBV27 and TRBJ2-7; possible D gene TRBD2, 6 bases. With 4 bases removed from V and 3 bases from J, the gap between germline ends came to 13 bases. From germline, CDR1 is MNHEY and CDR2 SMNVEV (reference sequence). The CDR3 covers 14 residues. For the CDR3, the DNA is TGTGCCAGCAGTTCCCAATACGGGGGCTACGAGCAGTACTTC. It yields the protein CASSSQYGGYEQYF.

CDR3 sequence: CASSLEQEYLNEQFF. Here the CDR3 DNA reads TGTGCCAGCAGCTTAGAACAGGAGTACCTCAATGAGCAGTTCTTC. This chain uses TRBV11-3 with TRBJ2-1; D might be TRBD1 (5 bases). Germline assignment: CDR1 SGHNT and CDR2 YENEEA. V shed 0 bases and J shed 6 bases, with 12 bases lying between them. The CDR3 contains 15 residues.

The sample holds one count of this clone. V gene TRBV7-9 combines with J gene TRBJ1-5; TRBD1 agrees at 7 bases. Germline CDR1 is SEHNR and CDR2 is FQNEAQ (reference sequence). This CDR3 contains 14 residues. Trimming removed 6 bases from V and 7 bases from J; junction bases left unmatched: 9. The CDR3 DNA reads TGTGCCAGCAGTTCGGACAGGTTATTCCAGCCCCAGCATTTT. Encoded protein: CASSSDRLFQPQHF.

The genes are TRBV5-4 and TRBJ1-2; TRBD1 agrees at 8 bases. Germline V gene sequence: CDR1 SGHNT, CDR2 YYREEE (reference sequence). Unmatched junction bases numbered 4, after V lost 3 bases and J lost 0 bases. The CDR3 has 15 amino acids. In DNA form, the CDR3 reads TGTGCCAGCAGCTCAGGACAGGGCCCTAACTATGGCTACACCTTC. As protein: CASSSGQGPNYGYTF.

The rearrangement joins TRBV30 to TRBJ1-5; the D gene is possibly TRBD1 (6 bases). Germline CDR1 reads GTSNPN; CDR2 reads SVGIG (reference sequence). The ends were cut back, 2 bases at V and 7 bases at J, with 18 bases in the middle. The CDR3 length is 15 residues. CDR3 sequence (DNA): TGTGCCTGGAGTCTGGACAGCCGCCAGGGGCAGCCCCAGCATTTT. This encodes CAWSLDSRQGQPQHF.

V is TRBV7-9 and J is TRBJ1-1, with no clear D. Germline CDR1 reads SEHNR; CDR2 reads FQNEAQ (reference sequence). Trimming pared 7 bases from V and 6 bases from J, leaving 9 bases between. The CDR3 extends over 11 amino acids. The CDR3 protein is CASTLLAEAFF. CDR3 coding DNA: TGTGCCAGCACCCTCCTTGCTGAAGCTTTCTTT.

The CDR3 here is CASSRTSGSPGELFF. The DNA of the CDR3 is TGTGCCAGCAGCAGGACTAGCGGGAGCCCCGGGGAGCTGTTTTTT. V usage is TRBV7-2 and J usage is TRBJ2-2; 13 nucleotides match TRBD2. The trim removed 5 bases at V and 6 bases at J, leaving 3 bases unmatched. CDR3 size: 15 residues. Germline CDR1 SGHTA, CDR2 FQGNSA.

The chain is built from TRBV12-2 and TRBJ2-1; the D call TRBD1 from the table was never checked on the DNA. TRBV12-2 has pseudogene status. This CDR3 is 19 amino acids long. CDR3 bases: TGTGCAAGTCGCCGACCCTCCCAACAGGGTGACTTAGCTGTAAATGAGCAGTTCTTC. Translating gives CASRRPSQQGDLAVNEQFF.

For the CDR3, the DNA is TGCGCCAGCAGCCCCCCATCCCGGGACAGAGGGGGGAGAGGCTACACCTTC. Amino acids: CASSPPSRDRGGRGYTF. The chain has TRBV4-1 and TRBJ1-2; TRBD1 agrees at 7 bases. The V gene's germline CDR1 is MGHRA and CDR2 YSYEKL. The CDR3 spans 17 residues. After removal of 4 bases from V and 8 bases from J, the junction contained 19 bases not matched to a gene.

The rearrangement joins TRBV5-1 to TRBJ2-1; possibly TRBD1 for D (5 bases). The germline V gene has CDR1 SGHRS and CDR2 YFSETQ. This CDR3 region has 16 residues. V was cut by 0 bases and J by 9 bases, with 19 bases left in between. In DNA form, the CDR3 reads TGCGCCAGCAGCTTGGTGTCGGCAGGGCCCATCGTTGAGCAGTTCTTC. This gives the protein CASSLVSAGPIVEQFF.

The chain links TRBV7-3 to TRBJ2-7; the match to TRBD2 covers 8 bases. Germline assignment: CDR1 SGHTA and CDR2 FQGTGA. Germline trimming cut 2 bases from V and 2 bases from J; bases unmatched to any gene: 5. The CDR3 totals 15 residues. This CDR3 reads CASSLAGGGTYEQYF. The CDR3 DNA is TGTGCCAGCAGCTTAGCGGGAGGTGGTACCTACGAGCAGTACTTC.

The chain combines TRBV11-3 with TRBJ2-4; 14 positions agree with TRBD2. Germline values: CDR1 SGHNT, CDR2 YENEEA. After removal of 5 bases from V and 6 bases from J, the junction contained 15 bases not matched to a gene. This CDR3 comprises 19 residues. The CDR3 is CASSPSRLTSGGAGNIQYF. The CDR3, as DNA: TGTGCCAGCAGCCCGAGTAGGCTGACTAGCGGGGGGGCAGGAAACATTCAGTACTTC.

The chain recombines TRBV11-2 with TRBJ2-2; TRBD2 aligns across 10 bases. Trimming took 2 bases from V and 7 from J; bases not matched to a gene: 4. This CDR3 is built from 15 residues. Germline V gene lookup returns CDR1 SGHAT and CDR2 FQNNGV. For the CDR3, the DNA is TGTGCCAGCAGCTTACTAGCGGGAGTAGGCGGGGAGCTGTTTTTT. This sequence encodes CASSLLAGVGGELFF.

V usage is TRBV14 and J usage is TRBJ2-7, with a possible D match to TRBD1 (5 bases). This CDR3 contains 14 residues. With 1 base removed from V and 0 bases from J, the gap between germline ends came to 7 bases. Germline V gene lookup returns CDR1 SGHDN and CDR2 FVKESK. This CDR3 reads CASSQVQASYEQYF. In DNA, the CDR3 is TGTGCCAGCAGCCAAGTACAGGCCTCCTACGAGCAGTACTTC.

This CDR3 is CASSLKRTGNTEAFF. The CDR3 bases are TGTGCCAGCAGCTTAAAGAGGACAGGGAACACTGAAGCTTTCTTT. This rearrangement joins TRBV7-8 to TRBJ1-1, with 7 positions matching TRBD1. Looked up from germline, CDR1 is SGHVS and CDR2 is FQNEAQ. V trimming: 2 bases; J trimming: 1 base; junction bases outside the gene matches: 4. CDR3 length: 15 residues. The entire variable domain, with the rest obtained from reference TRBV7-8 and TRBJ1-1, is as follows: GAGVSQSPRYKVAKRGQDVALRCDPISGHVSLFWYQQALGQGPEFLTYFQNEAQLDKSGLPSDRFFAERPEGSVSTLKIQRTQQEDSAVYLCASSLKRTGNTEAFFGQGTRLTVV.

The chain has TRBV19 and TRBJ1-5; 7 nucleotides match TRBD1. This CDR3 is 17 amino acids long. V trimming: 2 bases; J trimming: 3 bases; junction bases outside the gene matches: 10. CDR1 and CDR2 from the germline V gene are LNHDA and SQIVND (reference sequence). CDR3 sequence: CASSITRDSINNQPQHF. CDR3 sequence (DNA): TGTGCCAGTAGTATAACCCGGGACAGCATCAACAATCAGCCCCAGCATTTT.

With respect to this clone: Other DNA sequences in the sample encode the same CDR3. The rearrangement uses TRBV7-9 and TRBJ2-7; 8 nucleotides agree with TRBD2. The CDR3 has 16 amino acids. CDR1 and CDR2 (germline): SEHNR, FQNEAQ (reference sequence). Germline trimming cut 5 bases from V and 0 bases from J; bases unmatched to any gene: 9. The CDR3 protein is CASSLGLAGLSYEQYF. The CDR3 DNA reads TGTGCCAGCAGCCTGGGGCTAGCGGGTCTCTCCTACGAGCAGTACTTC.

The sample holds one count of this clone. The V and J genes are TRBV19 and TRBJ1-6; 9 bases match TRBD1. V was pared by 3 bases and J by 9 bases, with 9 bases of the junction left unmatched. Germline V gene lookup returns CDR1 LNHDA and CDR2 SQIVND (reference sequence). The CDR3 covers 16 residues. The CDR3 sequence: CASSIFSGTGSSPLHF. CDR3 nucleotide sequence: TGTGCCAGTAGTATCTTCTCCGGGACAGGGAGTTCACCCCTCCACTTT.

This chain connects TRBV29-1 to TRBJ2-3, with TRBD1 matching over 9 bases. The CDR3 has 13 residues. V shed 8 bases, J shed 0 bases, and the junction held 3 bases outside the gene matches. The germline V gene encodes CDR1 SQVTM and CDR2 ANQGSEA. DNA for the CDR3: TGCAGCTCGGGACAGGGTAGCACAGATACGCAGTATTTT. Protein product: CSSGQGSTDTQYF.

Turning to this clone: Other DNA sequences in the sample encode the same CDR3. CDR3 sequence (DNA): TGTGCCAGCAGCCCGGCGGTATCTAGCACAGATACGCAGTATTTT. Amino acid sequence: CASSPAVSSTDTQYF. This chain uses TRBV7-2 with TRBJ2-3; D gene ambiguous. The ends were cut back, 5 bases at V and 0 bases at J, with 12 bases in the middle. The CDR3 has 15 amino acids. CDR1 and CDR2 from the germline V gene are SGHTA and FQGNSA.

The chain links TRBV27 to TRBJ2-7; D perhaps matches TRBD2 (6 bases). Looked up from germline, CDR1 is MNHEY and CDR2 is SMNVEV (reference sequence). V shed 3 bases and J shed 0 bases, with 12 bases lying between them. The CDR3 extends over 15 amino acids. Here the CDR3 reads CASSFRGTFSYEQYF. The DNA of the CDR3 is TGTGCCAGCAGTTTCCGCGGGACGTTCTCCTACGAGCAGTACTTC.

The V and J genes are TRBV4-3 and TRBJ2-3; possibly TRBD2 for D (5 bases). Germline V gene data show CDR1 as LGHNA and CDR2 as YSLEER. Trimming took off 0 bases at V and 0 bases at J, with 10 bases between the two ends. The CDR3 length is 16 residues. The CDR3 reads CASSQDREPSTDTQYF. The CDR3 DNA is TGCGCCAGCAGCCAAGATAGGGAGCCTAGCACAGATACGCAGTATTTT.

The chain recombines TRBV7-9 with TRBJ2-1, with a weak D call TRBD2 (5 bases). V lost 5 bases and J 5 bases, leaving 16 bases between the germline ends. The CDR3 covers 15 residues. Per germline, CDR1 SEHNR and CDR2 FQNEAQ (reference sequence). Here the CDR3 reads CASSHDYIANNEQFF. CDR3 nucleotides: TGTGCCAGCAGCCATGACTACATCGCCAACAATGAGCAGTTCTTC. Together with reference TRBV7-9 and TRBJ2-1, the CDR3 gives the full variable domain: DTGVSQNPRHKITKRGQNVTFRCDPISEHNRLYWYRQTLGQGPEFLTYFQNEAQLEKSRLLSDRFSAERPKGSFSTLEIQRTEQGDSAMYLCASSHDYIANNEQFFGPGTRLTVL.

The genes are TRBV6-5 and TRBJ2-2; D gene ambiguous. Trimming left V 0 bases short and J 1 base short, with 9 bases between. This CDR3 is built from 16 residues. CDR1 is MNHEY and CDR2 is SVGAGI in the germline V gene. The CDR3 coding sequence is TGTGCCAGCAGTTACTCGGGCTCAGGGAACACCGGGGAGCTGTTTTTT. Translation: CASSYSGSGNTGELFF.